A selection of T cell receptor beta chains follows, all from one sample in a study of metastatic and nonmetastatic thyroid tumors. MiXCR reprocessed the PCR reads for TCRdb. The data contain around 53,000 clones, 17% of them seen just once; the ten biggest clones take up about 2.7%. Material for sequencing was blood. The receptors derive from a female donor with papillary thyroid cancer or a benign thyroid nodule (not recorded which). Some clones in this sample may be carry-over from other donors' samples. Both conserved end residues are part of each CDR3. D genes are given only for firm matches. For some rows the clone size is stated as once, few or many, or as a class when expanded; others skip it.

clone_size: .; d_call: .; v_call: TRBV6-1; j_call: TRBJ2-7; cdr3_aa: CASSRVTPVGEQYF; cdr3_nt: TGTGCCAGCAGCCGCGTGACTCCAGTGGGTGAGCAGTACTTC
clone_size: few; d_call: .; v_call: TRBV7-9; j_call: TRBJ1-2; cdr3_aa: CASSFGDSDFYGYTF; cdr3_nt: TGTGCCAGCAGCTTCGGAGATTCAGACTTCTATGGCTACACCTTC
clone_size: few; d_call: TRBD2; v_call: TRBV2; j_call: TRBJ2-3; cdr3_aa: CASSVLAGTPDTQYF; cdr3_nt: TGTGCCAGCAGTGTACTAGCGGGGACCCCCGATACGCAGTATTTT
clone_size: many; d_call: .; v_call: TRBV29-1; j_call: TRBJ1-4; cdr3_aa: CSVFRGKLFF; cdr3_nt: TGCAGCGTCTTTCGCGGAAAACTGTTTTTT
clone_size: many; d_call: TRBD2; v_call: TRBV4-1; j_call: TRBJ2-2; cdr3_aa: CASSLIRVAGGSKAGELFF; cdr3_nt: TGCGCCAGCAGCCTCATCAGGGTAGCGGGAGGAAGTAAGGCCGGGGAGCTGTTTTTT
clone_size: few; d_call: .; v_call: TRBV27; j_call: TRBJ2-1; cdr3_aa: CASSPCTIGSYNEQFF; cdr3_nt: TGTGCCAGCAGCCCCTGTACTATCGGGAGTTACAATGAGCAGTTCTTC
clone_size: .; d_call: .; v_call: TRBV6-2/TRBV6-3; j_call: TRBJ1-1; cdr3_aa: CASSIPQNTEAFF; cdr3_nt: TGTGCCAGCAGTATACCACAGAACACTGAAGCTTTCTTT
clone_size: many; d_call: TRBD1; v_call: TRBV6-1; j_call: TRBJ1-1; cdr3_aa: CAASDRANTEAFF; cdr3_nt: TGTGCCGCCTCAGACAGGGCGAACACTGAAGCTTTCTTT
clone_size: .; d_call: .; v_call: TRBV20-1; j_call: TRBJ1-2; cdr3_aa: CSAFDGKGDNYGYTF; cdr3_nt: TGCAGTGCTTTCGACGGGAAAGGAGACAACTATGGCTACACCTTC
clone_size: few; d_call: TRBD1; v_call: TRBV2; j_call: TRBJ1-2; cdr3_aa: CASSGGQGYGYTF; cdr3_nt: TGTGCCAGCAGTGGGGGACAGGGCTATGGCTACACCTTC
clone_size: .; d_call: TRBD2; v_call: TRBV27; j_call: TRBJ2-1; cdr3_aa: CASSFRFTTSGVPEQFF; cdr3_nt: TGTGCCAGCAGTTTTCGCTTTACGACTAGCGGGGTACCTGAGCAGTTCTTC
clone_size: many; d_call: TRBD2; v_call: TRBV7-9; j_call: TRBJ2-7; cdr3_aa: CASSPAGGGMAASEQYF; cdr3_nt: TGTGCCAGCAGCCCTGCCGGGGGGGGTATGGCCGCATCCGAGCAGTACTTC
clone_size: many; d_call: TRBD1; v_call: TRBV5-6; j_call: TRBJ1-1; cdr3_aa: CASSSPGQTMNTEAFF; cdr3_nt: TGTGCCAGCAGCTCGCCGGGACAGACCATGAACACTGAAGCTTTCTTT
clone_size: .; d_call: .; v_call: TRBV24-1; j_call: TRBJ1-5; cdr3_aa: CATSDNTGLCQPQHF; cdr3_nt: TGTGCCACCAGTGATAATACAGGTCTCTGTCAGCCCCAGCATTTT
clone_size: many; d_call: .; v_call: TRBV28; j_call: TRBJ2-1; cdr3_aa: CASSFGGSLNNEQFF; cdr3_nt: TGTGCCAGCAGTTTTGGGGGGTCCCTTAACAATGAGCAGTTCTTC
clone_size: many; d_call: .; v_call: TRBV10-3; j_call: TRBJ1-2; cdr3_aa: CAISELGTDYGYTF; cdr3_nt: TGTGCCATCAGTGAGTTAGGGACCGATTATGGCTACACCTTC
clone_size: many; d_call: .; v_call: TRBV18; j_call: TRBJ2-3; cdr3_aa: CASSPPQGGTDTQYF; cdr3_nt: TGTGCCAGCTCACCACCCCAGGGAGGCACAGATACGCAGTATTTT
clone_size: many; d_call: .; v_call: TRBV15; j_call: TRBJ2-5; cdr3_aa: CATSRDRRETQYF; cdr3_nt: TGTGCCACCAGCAGAGATCGACGAGAGACCCAGTACTTC
clone_size: .; d_call: .; v_call: TRBV19; j_call: TRBJ1-2; cdr3_aa: CASSARPGWTGGYGYTF; cdr3_nt: TGTGCCAGTAGTGCCCGGCCCGGGTGGACGGGTGGCTATGGCTACACCTTC
clone_size: .; d_call: .; v_call: TRBV27; j_call: TRBJ1-2; cdr3_aa: CASSAPFGWGYTF; cdr3_nt: TGTGCCAGCAGTGCCCCGTTTGGATGGGGCTACACCTTC
clone_size: few; d_call: TRBD2; v_call: TRBV27; j_call: TRBJ2-7; cdr3_aa: CASGSQLSGSGHEHYF; cdr3_nt: TGTGCCAGCGGTTCCCAATTGAGCGGGAGTGGCCACGAGCATTACTTC
clone_size: many; d_call: TRBD2; v_call: TRBV18; j_call: TRBJ2-1; cdr3_aa: CASSPLSAGYNEQFF; cdr3_nt: TGTGCCAGCTCACCATTATCAGCGGGATACAATGAGCAGTTCTTC
clone_size: few; d_call: .; v_call: TRBV28; j_call: TRBJ1-2; cdr3_aa: CASSFGKMVAYVYTF; cdr3_nt: TGTGCCAGCAGTTTTGGGAAGATGGTAGCCTATGTCTACACCTTC
clone_size: many; d_call: .; v_call: TRBV7-2; j_call: TRBJ2-6; cdr3_aa: CASSLQTGANVLTF; cdr3_nt: TGTGCCAGCAGCTTACAGACTGGGGCCAACGTCCTGACTTTC
clone_size: .; d_call: TRBD2; v_call: TRBV28; j_call: TRBJ2-5; cdr3_aa: CASSFSYESRTSGVGETKYF; cdr3_nt: TGTGCCAGCAGTTTCTCCTACGAATCCAGGACTAGTGGAGTAGGGGAGACCAAGTACTTC
clone_size: .; d_call: .; v_call: TRBV11-2; j_call: TRBJ1-2; cdr3_aa: CASSSLAVGYGYTF; cdr3_nt: TGTGCCAGCAGCTCCTTGGCGGTGGGCTATGGCTACACCTTC
clone_size: medium-sized; d_call: .; v_call: TRBV6-1; j_call: TRBJ2-3; cdr3_aa: CASSRTPDSTDTQYF; cdr3_nt: TGTGCCAGCAGCCGGACGCCTGACAGCACAGATACGCAGTATTTT
clone_size: many; d_call: .; v_call: TRBV20-1; j_call: TRBJ2-7; cdr3_aa: CSAALIFRAADYEQYF; cdr3_nt: TGCAGTGCCGCCCTTATCTTTCGGGCTGCTGACTACGAGCAGTACTTC
clone_size: many; d_call: .; v_call: TRBV18; j_call: TRBJ2-1; cdr3_aa: CASSHRRSSYNEQFF; cdr3_nt: TGTGCCAGCTCACACCGGAGGAGCTCCTACAATGAGCAGTTCTTC
clone_size: medium-sized; d_call: .; v_call: TRBV7-9; j_call: TRBJ2-7; cdr3_aa: CASSLQSYEQYF; cdr3_nt: TGTGCCAGCAGCCTTCAAAGCTACGAGCAGTACTTC
clone_size: few; d_call: .; v_call: TRBV6-1; j_call: TRBJ2-7; cdr3_aa: CATRSRSSYEQYF; cdr3_nt: TGTGCTACAAGAAGCAGGAGCTCCTACGAGCAGTACTTC
clone_size: many; d_call: .; v_call: TRBV6-1; j_call: TRBJ1-1; cdr3_aa: CASNKGGNTEAFF; cdr3_nt: TGTGCCAGCAACAAAGGTGGGAACACTGAAGCTTTCTTT
clone_size: many; d_call: .; v_call: TRBV4-2; j_call: TRBJ2-7; cdr3_aa: CASSQGELVPHEQYF; cdr3_nt: TGTGCCAGCAGCCAAGGGGAACTAGTTCCCCACGAGCAGTACTTC
clone_size: medium-sized; d_call: .; v_call: TRBV6-1; j_call: TRBJ1-2; cdr3_aa: CASSEAVVVNNYGYTF; cdr3_nt: TGTGCCAGCAGTGAAGCGGTCGTGGTTAATAACTATGGCTACACCTTC
clone_size: few; d_call: .; v_call: TRBV6-4; j_call: TRBJ2-1; cdr3_aa: CARTRRLATNNEQFF; cdr3_nt: TGTGCAAGAACCCGAAGGCTAGCGACAAACAATGAGCAGTTCTTC
clone_size: many; d_call: .; v_call: TRBV9; j_call: TRBJ2-2; cdr3_aa: CASSQSITGELFF; cdr3_nt: TGTGCCAGCAGCCAGTCAATCACCGGGGAGCTGTTTTTT
clone_size: many; d_call: .; v_call: TRBV28; j_call: TRBJ2-3; cdr3_aa: CASSLSVGPTDTQYF; cdr3_nt: TGTGCCAGCAGTTTATCGGTAGGACCCACAGATACGCAGTATTTT
clone_size: .; d_call: TRBD2; v_call: TRBV20-1; j_call: TRBJ2-7; cdr3_aa: CSAREPAGVVEQYF; cdr3_nt: TGCAGTGCTAGAGAGCCAGCGGGAGTGGTCGAGCAGTACTTC
clone_size: many; d_call: TRBD1; v_call: TRBV3-1; j_call: TRBJ1-6; cdr3_aa: CASSPRQGGSSYNSPLHF; cdr3_nt: TGTGCCAGCAGCCCACGACAGGGGGGAAGCTCCTATAATTCACCCCTCCACTTT
clone_size: many; d_call: .; v_call: TRBV20-1; j_call: TRBJ1-5; cdr3_aa: CSARGDRDQPQHF; cdr3_nt: TGCAGTGCTAGGGGTGACAGAGATCAGCCCCAGCATTTT
clone_size: .; d_call: .; v_call: TRBV7-6; j_call: TRBJ1-3; cdr3_aa: CASSTTVSGNTIYF; cdr3_nt: TGTGCCAGCAGCACCACAGTCTCTGGAAACACCATATATTTT
clone_size: many; d_call: TRBD1; v_call: TRBV11-2; j_call: TRBJ2-4; cdr3_aa: CASSLGQGIAKNIQYF; cdr3_nt: TGTGCCAGCAGCCTGGGACAGGGGATAGCCAAAAACATTCAGTACTTC
clone_size: .; d_call: .; v_call: TRBV27; j_call: TRBJ2-7; cdr3_aa: CASAALGGIKFYEQYF; cdr3_nt: TGTGCCAGCGCTGCCCTCGGGGGAATTAAGTTCTACGAGCAGTACTTC
clone_size: many; d_call: .; v_call: TRBV4-2; j_call: TRBJ2-1; cdr3_aa: CASSHGLGKGGNEQFF; cdr3_nt: TGTGCCAGCAGCCATGGGCTGGGTAAGGGAGGCAATGAGCAGTTCTTC
clone_size: many; d_call: TRBD1; v_call: TRBV7-9; j_call: TRBJ2-1; cdr3_aa: CASSLGQGGINEQFF; cdr3_nt: TGTGCCAGCAGCCTTGGACAGGGGGGGATCAATGAGCAGTTCTTC
clone_size: many; d_call: TRBD1; v_call: TRBV11-2; j_call: TRBJ1-6; cdr3_aa: CASSLGQVLNSPLHF; cdr3_nt: TGTGCCAGCAGCCTCGGACAGGTCCTTAATTCACCCCTCCACTTT
clone_size: .; d_call: .; v_call: TRBV14; j_call: TRBJ1-2; cdr3_aa: CASSQDRWSTNYGYTF; cdr3_nt: TGTGCCAGCAGCCAAGATCGTTGGAGTACTAACTATGGATACACCTTC
clone_size: .; d_call: .; v_call: TRBV3-1; j_call: TRBJ1-2; cdr3_aa: CASSQGIYGYTF; cdr3_nt: TGTGCCAGCAGCCAAGGGATTTATGGCTACACCTTC
clone_size: .; d_call: .; v_call: TRBV11-2; j_call: TRBJ2-1; cdr3_aa: CASSAEGLAREEQFF; cdr3_nt: TGTGCCAGCAGCGCGGAAGGTCTAGCTCGAGAGGAGCAGTTTTTC
clone_size: .; d_call: .; v_call: TRBV28; j_call: TRBJ2-1; cdr3_aa: CASSFGYRFGNEQLF; cdr3_nt: TGTGCCAGCAGTTTTGGGTACAGGTTCGGGAATGAGCAGCTCTTC
clone_size: many; d_call: .; v_call: TRBV29-1; j_call: TRBJ1-1; cdr3_aa: CSGHGGTGAFF; cdr3_nt: TGCAGCGGCCACGGAGGGACGGGGGCTTTCTTT
clone_size: many; d_call: .; v_call: TRBV5-4; j_call: TRBJ2-5; cdr3_aa: CASSLGQDSKTQYF; cdr3_nt: TGTGCCAGCAGCTTGGGACAAGATTCTAAGACCCAGTACTTC
clone_size: many; d_call: .; v_call: TRBV30; j_call: TRBJ1-1; cdr3_aa: CAWSRGRDTEAFF; cdr3_nt: TGTGCCTGGAGTCGGGGTCGGGACACTGAAGCTTTCTTT
clone_size: many; d_call: TRBD2; v_call: TRBV20-1; j_call: TRBJ2-3; cdr3_aa: CSARASGNTDTQYF; cdr3_nt: TGCAGTGCTAGAGCCAGCGGGAATACAGATACGCAGTATTTT
clone_size: many; d_call: TRBD2; v_call: TRBV7-7; j_call: TRBJ2-1; cdr3_aa: CASSPAASGRGYEQFF; cdr3_nt: TGTGCTAGCAGCCCGGCGGCTAGCGGGAGGGGTTATGAGCAGTTCTTC